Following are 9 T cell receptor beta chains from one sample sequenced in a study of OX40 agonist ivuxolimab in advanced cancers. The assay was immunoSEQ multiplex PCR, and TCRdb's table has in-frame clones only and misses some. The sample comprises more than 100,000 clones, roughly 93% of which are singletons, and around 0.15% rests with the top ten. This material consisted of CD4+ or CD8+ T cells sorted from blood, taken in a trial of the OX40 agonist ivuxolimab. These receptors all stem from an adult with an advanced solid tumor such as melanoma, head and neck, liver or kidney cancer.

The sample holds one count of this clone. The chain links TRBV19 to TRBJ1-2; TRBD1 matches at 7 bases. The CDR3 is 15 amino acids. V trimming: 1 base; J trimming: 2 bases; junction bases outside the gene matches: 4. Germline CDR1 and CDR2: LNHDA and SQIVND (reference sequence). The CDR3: CASSIVGTANYGYTF. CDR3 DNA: TGTGCCAGTAGTATAGTAGGGACAGCAAACTATGGCTACACCTTC.

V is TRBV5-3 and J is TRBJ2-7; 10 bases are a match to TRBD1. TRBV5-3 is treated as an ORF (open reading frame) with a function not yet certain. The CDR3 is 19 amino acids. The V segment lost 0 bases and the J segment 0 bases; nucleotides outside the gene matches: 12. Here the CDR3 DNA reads TGTGCCAGAAGCTTGGCGGACAGGGGGACCAACTATAGCTCCTACGAGCAGTACTTC. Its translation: CARSLADRGTNYSSYEQYF.

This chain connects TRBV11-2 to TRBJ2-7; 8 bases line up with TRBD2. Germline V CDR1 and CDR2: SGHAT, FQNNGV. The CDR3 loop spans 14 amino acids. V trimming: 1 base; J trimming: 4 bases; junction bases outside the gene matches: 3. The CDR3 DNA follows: TGTGCCAGCAGCTTAGTAGCTAGCGGGTACGAGCAGTACTTC. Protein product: CASSLVASGYEQYF.

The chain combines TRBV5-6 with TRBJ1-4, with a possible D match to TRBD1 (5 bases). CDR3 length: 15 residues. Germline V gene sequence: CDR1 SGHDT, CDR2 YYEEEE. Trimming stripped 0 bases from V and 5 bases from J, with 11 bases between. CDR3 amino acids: CASSLVGTENEKLFF. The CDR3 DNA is TGTGCCAGCAGCTTGGTCGGGACCGAAAATGAAAAACTGTTTTTT. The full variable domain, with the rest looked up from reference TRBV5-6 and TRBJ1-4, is DAGVTQSPTHLIKTRGQQVTLRCSPKSGHDTVSWYQQALGQGPQFIFQYYEEEERQRGNFPDRFSGHQFPNYSSELNVNALLLGDSALYLCASSLVGTENEKLFFGSGTQLSVL.

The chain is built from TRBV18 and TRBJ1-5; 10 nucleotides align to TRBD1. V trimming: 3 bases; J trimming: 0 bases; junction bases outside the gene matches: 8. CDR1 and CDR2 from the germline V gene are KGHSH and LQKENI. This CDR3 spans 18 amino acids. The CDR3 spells CASSPSGQGILSNQPQHF. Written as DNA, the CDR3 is TGTGCCAGCTCACCGTCGGGACAGGGGATCCTTAGCAATCAGCCCCAGCATTTT. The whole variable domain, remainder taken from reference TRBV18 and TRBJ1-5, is NAGVMQNPRHLVRRRGQEARLRCSPMKGHSHVYWYRQLPEEGLKFMVYLQKENIIDESGMPKERFSAEFPKEGPSILRIQQVVRGDSAAYFCASSPSGQGILSNQPQHFGDGTRLSIL.

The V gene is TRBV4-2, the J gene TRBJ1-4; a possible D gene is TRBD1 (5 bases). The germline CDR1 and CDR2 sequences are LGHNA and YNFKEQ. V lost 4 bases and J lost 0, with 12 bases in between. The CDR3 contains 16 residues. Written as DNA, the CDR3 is TGTGCCAGCAGCCCACAAACCAGGGCAACTAATGAAAAACTGTTTTTT. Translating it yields CASSPQTRATNEKLFF.

The CDR3 is CSVEDRRTSLHEQFF. The CDR3 nucleotides read TGCAGCGTTGAAGATCGCAGGACTAGCTTGCATGAGCAGTTCTTC. The chain has TRBV29-1 and TRBJ2-1, with 8 nucleotides matching TRBD2. This CDR3 spans 15 amino acids. J was trimmed by 8 bases and V by 0 bases; bases with no gene match: 9. Germline assignment: CDR1 SQVTM and CDR2 ANQGSEA.

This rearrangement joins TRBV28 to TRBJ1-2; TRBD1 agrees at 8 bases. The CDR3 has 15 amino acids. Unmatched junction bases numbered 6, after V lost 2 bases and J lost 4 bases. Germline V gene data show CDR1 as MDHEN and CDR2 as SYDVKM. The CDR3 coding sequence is TGTGCCAGCAGTTTAGAGGACAGGGCCGGCTATGGCTACACCTTC. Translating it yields CASSLEDRAGYGYTF.

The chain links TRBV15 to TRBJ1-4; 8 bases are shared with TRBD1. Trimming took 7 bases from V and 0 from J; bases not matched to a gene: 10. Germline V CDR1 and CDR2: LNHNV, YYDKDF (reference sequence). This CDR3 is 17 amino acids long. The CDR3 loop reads CATTPRTGLATNEKLFF. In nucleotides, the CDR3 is TGTGCCACCACCCCCCGGACAGGGCTAGCAACTAATGAAAAACTGTTTTTT. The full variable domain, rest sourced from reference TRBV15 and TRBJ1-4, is DAMVIQNPRYQVTQFGKPVTLSCSQTLNHNVMYWYQQKSSQAPKLLFHYYDKDFNNEADTPDNFQSRRPNTSFCFLDIRSPGLGDTAMYLCATTPRTGLATNEKLFFGSGTQLSVL.